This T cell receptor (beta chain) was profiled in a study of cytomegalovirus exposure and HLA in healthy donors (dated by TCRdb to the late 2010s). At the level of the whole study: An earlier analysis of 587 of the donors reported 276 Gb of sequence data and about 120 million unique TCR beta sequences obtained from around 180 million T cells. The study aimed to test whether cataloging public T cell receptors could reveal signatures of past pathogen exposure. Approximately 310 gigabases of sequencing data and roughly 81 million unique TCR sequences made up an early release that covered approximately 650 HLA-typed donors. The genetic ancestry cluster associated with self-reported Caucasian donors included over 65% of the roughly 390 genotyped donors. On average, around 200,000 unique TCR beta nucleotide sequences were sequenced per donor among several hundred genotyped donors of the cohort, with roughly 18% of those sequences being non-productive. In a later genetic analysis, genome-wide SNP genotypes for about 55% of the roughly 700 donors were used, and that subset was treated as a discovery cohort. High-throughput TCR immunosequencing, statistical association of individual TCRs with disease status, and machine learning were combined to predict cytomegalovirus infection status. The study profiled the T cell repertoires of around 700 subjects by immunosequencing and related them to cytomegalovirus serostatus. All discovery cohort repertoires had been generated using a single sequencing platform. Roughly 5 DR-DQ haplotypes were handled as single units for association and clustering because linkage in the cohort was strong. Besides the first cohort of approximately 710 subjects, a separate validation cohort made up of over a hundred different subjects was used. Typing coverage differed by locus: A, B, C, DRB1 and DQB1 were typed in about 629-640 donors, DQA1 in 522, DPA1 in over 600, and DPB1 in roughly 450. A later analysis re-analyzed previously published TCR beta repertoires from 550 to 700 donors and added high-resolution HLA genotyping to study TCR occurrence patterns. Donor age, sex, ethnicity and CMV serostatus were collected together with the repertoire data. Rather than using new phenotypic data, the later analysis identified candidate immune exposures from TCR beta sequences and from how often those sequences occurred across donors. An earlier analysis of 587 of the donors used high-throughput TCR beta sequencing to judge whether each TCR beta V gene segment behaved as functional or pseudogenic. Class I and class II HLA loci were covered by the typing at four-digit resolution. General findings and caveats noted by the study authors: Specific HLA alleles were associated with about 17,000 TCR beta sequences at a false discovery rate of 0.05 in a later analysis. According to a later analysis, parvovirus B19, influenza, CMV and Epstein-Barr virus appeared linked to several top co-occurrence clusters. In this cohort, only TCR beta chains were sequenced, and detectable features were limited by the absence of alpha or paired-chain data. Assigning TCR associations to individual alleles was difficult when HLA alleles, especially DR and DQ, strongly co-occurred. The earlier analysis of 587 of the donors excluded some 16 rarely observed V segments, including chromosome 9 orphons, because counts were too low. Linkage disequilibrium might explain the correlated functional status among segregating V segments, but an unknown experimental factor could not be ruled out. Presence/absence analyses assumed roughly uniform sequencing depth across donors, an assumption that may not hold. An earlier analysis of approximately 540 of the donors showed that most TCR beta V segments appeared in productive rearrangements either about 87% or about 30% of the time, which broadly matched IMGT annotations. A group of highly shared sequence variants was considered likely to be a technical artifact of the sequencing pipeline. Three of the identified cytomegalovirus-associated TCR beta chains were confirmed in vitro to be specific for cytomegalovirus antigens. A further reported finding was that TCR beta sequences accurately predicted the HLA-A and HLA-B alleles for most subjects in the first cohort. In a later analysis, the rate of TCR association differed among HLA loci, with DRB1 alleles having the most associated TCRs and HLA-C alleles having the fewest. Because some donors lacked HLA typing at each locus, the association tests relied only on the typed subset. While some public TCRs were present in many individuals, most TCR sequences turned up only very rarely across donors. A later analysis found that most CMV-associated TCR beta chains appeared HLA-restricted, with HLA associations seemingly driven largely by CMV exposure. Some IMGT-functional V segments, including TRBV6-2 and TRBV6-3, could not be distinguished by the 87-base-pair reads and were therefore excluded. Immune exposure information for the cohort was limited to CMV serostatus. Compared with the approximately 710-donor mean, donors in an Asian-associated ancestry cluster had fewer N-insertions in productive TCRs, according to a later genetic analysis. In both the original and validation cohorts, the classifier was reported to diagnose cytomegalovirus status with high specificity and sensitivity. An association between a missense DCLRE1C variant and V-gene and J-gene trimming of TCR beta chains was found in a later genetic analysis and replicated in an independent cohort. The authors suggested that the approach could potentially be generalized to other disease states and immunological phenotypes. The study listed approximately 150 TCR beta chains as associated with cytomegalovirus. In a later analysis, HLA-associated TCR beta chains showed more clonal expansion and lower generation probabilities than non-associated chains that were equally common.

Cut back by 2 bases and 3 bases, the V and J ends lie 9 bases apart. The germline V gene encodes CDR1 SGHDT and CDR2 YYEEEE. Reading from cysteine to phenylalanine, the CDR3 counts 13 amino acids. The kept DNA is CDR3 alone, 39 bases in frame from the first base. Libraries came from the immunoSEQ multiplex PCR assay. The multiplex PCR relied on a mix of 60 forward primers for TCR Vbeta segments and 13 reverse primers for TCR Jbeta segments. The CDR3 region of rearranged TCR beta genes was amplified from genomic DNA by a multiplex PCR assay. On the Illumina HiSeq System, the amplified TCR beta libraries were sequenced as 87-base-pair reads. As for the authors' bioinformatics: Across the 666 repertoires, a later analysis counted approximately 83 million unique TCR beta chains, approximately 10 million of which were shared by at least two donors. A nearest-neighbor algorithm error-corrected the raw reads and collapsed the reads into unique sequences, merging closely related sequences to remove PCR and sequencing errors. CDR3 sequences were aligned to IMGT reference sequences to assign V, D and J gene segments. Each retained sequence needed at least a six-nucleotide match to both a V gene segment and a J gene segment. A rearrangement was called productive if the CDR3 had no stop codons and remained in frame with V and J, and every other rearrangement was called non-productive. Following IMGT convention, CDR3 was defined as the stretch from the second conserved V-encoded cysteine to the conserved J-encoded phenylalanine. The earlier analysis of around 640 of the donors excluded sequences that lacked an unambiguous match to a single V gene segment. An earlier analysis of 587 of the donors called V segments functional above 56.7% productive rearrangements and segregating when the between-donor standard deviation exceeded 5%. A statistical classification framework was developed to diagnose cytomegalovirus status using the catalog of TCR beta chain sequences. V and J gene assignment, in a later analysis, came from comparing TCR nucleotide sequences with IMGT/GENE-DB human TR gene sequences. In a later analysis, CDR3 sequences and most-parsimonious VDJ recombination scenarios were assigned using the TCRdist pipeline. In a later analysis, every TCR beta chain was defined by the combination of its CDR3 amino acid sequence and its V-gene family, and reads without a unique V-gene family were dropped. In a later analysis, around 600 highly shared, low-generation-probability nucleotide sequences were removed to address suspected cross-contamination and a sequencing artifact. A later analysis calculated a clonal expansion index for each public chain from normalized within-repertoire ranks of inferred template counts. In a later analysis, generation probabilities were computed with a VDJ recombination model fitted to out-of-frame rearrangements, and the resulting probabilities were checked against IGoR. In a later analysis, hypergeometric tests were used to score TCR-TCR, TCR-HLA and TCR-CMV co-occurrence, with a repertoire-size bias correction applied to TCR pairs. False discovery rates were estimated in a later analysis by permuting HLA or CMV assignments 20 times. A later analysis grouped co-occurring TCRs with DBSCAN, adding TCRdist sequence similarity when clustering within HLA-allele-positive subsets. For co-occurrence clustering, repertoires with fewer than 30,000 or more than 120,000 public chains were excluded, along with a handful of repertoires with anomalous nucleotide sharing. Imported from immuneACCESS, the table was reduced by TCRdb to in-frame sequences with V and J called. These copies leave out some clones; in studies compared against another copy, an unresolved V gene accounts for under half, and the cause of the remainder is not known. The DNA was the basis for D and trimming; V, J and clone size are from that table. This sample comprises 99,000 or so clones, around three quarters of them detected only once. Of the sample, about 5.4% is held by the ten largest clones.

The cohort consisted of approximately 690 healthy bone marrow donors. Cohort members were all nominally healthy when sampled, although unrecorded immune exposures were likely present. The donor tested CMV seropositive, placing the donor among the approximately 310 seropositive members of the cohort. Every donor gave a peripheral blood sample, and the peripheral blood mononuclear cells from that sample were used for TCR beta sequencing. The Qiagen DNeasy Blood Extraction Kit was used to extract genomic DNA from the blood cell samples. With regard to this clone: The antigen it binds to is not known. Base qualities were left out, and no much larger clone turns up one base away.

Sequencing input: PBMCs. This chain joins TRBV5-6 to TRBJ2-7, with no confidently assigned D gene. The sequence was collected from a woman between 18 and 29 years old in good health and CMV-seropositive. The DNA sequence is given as TGTGCCAGCAGCTTAAATCTACGCTACGAGCAGTACTTC. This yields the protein CASSLNLRYEQYF.